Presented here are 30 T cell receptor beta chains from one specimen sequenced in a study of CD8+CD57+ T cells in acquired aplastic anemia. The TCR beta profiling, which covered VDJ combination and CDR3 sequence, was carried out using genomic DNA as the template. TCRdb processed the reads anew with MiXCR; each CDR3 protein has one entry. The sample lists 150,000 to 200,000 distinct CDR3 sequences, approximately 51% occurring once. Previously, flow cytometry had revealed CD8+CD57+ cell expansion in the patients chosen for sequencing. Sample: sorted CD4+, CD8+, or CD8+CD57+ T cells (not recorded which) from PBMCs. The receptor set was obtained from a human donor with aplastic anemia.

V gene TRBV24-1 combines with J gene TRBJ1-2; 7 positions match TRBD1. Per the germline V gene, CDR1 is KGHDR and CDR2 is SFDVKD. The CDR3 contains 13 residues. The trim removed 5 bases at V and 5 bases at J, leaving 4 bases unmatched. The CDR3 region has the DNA TGTGCCACCAGTGCGGACAGGAATTATGGCTACACCTTC. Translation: CATSADRNYGYTF.

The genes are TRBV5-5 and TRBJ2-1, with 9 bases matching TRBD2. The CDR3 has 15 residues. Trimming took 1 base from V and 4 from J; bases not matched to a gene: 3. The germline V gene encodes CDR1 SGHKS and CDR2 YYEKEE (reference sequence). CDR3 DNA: TGTGCCAGCAGCTTGTTAGCGGGGGCTTACAATGAGCAGTTCTTC. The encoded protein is CASSLLAGAYNEQFF.

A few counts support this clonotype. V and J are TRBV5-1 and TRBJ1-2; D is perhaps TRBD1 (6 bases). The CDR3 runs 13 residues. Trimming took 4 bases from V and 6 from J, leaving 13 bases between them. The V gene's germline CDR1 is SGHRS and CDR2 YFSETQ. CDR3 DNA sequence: TGCGCCAGCAGCCCTACAGGGAGAGATGGCTACACCTTC. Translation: CASSPTGRDGYTF.

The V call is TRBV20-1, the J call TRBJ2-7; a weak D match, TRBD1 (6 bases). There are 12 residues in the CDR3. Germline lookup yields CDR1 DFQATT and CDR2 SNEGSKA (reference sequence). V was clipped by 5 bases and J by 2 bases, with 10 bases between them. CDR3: CSAFRTAYEQYF. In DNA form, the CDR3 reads TGCAGTGCTTTCAGGACAGCCTACGAGCAGTACTTC.

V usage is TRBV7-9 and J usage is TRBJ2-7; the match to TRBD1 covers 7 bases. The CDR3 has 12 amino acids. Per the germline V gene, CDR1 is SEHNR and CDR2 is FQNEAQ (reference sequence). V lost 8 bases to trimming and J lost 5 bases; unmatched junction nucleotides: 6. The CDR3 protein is CASGPGGHEQYF. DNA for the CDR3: TGTGCCAGCGGGCCAGGGGGACACGAGCAGTACTTC.

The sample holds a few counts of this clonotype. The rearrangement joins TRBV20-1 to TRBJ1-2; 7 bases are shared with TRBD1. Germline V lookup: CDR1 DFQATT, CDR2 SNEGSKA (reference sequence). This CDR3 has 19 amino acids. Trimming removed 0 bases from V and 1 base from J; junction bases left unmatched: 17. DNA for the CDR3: TGCAGTGCTAGAGATTTAGGCGGGGCAGGGGGACACTTTAACTATGGCTACACCTTC. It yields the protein CSARDLGGAGGHFNYGYTF.

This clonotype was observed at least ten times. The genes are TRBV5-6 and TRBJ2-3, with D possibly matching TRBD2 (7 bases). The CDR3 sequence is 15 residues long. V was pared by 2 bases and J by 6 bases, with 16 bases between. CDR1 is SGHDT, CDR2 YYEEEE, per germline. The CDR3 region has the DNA TGTGCCAGCAGCTTTGATCGCGGGGGCCCGGATACGCAGTATTTT. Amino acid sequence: CASSFDRGGPDTQYF.

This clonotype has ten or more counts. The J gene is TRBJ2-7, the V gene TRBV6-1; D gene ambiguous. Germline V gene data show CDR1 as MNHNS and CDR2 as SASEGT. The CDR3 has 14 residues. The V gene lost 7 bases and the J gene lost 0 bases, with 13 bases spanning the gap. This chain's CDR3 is CASKLTWGSYEQYF. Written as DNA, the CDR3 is TGTGCCAGCAAACTTACCTGGGGCTCCTACGAGCAGTACTTC.

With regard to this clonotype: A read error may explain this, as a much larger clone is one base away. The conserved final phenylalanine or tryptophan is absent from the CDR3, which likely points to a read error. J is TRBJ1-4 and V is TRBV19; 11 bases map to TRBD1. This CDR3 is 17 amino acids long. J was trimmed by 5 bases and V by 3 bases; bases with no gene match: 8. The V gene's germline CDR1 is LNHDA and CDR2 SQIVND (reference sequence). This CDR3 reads CASSIPRDRGGNEKLFS. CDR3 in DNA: TGTGCCAGTAGTATTCCCCGGGACAGGGGGGGAAATGAAAAACTGTTTTCT.

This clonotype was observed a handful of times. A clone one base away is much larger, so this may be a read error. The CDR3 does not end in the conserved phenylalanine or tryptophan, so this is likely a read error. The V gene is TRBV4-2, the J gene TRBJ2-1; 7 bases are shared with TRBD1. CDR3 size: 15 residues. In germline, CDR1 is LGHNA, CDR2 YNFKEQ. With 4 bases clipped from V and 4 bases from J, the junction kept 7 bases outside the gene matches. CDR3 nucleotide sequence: TGTGCCAGCAGCCCCCACCAACAGGGGTACAATGAGCAGTTCCTC. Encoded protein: CASSPHQQGYNEQFL.

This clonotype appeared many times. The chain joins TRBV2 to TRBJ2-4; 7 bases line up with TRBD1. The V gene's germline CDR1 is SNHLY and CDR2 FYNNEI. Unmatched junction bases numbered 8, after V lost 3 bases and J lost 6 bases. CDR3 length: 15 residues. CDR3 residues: CASSEPRGLGNIQYF. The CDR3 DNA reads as TGTGCCAGCAGTGAGCCAAGGGGGCTCGGAAACATTCAGTACTTC.

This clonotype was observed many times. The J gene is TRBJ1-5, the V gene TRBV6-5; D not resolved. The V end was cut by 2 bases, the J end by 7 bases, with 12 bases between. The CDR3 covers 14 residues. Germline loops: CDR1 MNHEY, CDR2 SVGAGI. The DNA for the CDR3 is TGTGCCAGCAGTTACGTGCCTGGGAGGCAGCCCCAGCATTTT. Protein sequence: CASSYVPGRQPQHF.

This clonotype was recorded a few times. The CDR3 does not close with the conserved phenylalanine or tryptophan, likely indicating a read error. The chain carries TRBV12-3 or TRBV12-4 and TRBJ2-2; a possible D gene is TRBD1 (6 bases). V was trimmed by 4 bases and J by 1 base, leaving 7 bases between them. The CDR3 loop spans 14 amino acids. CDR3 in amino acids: CASSSDRNTGELFC. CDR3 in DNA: TGTGCCAGCAGTTCGGACAGGAACACCGGGGAGCTGTTTTGT.

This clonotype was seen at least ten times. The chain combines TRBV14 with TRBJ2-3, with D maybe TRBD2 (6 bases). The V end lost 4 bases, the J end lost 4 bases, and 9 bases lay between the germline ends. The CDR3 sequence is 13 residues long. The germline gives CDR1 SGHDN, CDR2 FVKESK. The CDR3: CASSPRLADTQYF. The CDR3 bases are TGTGCCAGCAGCCCTCGACTAGCAGATACGCAGTATTTT.

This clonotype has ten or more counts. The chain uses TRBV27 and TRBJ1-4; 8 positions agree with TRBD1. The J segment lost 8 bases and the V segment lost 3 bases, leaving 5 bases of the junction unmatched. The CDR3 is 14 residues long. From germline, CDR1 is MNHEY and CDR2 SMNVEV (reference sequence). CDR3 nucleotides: TGTGCCAGCAGTTTCAGGGGGCCAGGCGAAAAACTGTTTTTT. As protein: CASSFRGPGEKLFF.

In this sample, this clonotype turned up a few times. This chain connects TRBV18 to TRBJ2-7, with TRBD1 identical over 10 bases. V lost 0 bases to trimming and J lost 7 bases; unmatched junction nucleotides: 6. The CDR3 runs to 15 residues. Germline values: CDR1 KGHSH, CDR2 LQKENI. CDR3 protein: CASSPPGQGSGEQYF. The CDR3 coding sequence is TGTGCCAGCTCACCACCGGGACAGGGGTCGGGAGAGCAGTACTTC.

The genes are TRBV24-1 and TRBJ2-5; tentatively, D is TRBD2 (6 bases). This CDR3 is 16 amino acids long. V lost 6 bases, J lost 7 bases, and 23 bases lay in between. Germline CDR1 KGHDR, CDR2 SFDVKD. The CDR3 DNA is TGTGCCACCAGTTTATTCGCCGGTGAGACTAGACTGACCCAGTACTTC. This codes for CATSLFAGETRLTQYF.

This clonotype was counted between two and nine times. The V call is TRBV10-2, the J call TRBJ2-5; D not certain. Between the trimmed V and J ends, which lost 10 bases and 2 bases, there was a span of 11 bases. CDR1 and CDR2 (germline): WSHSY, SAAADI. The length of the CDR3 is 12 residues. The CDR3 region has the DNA TGCGCCACCGCCGACGGGCAAGAGACCCAGTACTTC. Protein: CATADGQETQYF.

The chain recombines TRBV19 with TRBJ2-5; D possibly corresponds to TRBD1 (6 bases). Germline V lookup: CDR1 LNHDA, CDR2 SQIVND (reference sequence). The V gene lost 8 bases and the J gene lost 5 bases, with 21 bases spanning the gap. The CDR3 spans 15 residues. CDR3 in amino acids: CASVGAGAVVETQYF. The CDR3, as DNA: TGTGCCAGTGTAGGGGCAGGGGCAGTTGTCGAGACCCAGTACTTC.

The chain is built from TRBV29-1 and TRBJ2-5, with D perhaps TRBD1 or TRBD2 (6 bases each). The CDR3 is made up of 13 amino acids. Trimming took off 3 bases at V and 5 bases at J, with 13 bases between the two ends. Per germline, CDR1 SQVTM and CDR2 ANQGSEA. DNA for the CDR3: TGCAGCGTTGAGACAGGCGGAGGGGAGACCCAGTACTTC. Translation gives CSVETGGGETQYF. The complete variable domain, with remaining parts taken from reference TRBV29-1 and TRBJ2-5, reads SAVISQKPSRDICQRGTSLTIQCQVDSQVTMMFWYRQQPGQSLTLIATANQGSEATYESGFVIDKFPISRPNLTFSTLTVSNMSPEDSSIYLCSVETGGGETQYFGPGTRLLVL.

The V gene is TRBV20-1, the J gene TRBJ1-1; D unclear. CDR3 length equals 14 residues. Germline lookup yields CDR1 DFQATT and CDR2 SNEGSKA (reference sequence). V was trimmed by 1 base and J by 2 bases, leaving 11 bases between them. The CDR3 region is CSARVPWTNTEAFF. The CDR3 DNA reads TGCAGTGCTAGAGTACCTTGGACTAACACTGAAGCTTTCTTT.

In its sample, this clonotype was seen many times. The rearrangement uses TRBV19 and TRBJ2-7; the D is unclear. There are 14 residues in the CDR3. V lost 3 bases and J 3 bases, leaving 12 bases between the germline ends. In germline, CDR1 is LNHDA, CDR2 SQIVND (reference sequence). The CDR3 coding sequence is TGTGCCAGTAGTATTAGAGGCCTCTTCTACGAGCAGTACGTC. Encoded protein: CASSIRGLFYEQYV.

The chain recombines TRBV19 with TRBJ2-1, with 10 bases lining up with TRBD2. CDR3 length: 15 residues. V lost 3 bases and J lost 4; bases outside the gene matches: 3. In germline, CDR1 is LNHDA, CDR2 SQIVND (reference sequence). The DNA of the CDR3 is TGTGCCAGTAGTATCTCACTAGCGGGATACAATGAGCAGTTCTTC. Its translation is CASSISLAGYNEQFF.

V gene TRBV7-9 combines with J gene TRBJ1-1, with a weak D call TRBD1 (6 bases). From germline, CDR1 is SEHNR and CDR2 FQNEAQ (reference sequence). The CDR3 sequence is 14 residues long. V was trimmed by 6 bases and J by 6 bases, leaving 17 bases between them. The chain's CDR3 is CASSIQGGRAEAFF. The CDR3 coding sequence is TGTGCCAGCAGTATACAGGGAGGGAGGGCTGAAGCTTTCTTT. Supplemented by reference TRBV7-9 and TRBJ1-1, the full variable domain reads DTGVSQNPRHKITKRGQNVTFRCDPISEHNRLYWYRQTLGQGPEFLTYFQNEAQLEKSRLLSDRFSAERPKGSFSTLEIQRTEQGDSAMYLCASSIQGGRAEAFFGQGTRLTVV.

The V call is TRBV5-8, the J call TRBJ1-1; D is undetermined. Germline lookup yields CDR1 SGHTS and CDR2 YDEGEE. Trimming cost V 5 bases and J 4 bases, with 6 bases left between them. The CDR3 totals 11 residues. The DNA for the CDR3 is TGTGCCAGCAGGAAGGGCACTGAAGCTTTCTTT. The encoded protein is CASRKGTEAFF.

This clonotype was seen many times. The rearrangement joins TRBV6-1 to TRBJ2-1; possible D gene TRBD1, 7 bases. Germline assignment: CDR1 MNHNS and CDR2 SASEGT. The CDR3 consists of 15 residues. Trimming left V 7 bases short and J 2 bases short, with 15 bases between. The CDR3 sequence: CASTRRGRPYNEQFF. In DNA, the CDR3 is TGTGCCAGCACCAGGAGGGGGCGACCCTACAATGAGCAGTTCTTC.

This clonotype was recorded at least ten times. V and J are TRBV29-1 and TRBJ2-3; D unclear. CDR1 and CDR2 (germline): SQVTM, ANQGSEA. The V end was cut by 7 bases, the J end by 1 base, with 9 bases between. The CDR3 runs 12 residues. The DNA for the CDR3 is TGCAGCGCTGGACGGGGCACAGATACGCAGTATTTT. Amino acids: CSAGRGTDTQYF.

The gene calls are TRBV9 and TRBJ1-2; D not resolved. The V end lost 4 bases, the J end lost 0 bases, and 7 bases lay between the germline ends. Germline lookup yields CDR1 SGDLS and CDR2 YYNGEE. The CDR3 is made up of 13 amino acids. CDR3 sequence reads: CASSPLANYGYTF. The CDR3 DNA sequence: TGTGCCAGCAGCCCGTTAGCTAACTATGGCTACACCTTC.

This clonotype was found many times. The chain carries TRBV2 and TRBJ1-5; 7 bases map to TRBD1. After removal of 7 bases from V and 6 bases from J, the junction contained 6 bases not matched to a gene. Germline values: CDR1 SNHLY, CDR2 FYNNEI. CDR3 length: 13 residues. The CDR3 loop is CASKNRGSQPQHF. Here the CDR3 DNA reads TGTGCCAGCAAGAACAGGGGTTCTCAGCCCCAGCATTTT.

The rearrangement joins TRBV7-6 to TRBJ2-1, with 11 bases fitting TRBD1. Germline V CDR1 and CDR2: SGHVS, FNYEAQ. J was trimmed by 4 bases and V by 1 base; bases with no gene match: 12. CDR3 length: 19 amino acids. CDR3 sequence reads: CASSLGVPGQGDRYNEQFF. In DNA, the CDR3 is TGTGCCAGCAGCTTAGGGGTCCCGGGACAGGGGGATCGGTACAATGAGCAGTTCTTC. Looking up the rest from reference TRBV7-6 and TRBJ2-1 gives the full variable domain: GAGVSQSPRYKVTKRGQDVALRCDPISGHVSLYWYRQALGQGPEFLTYFNYEAQQDKSGLPNDRFSAERPEGSISTLTIQRTEQRDSAMYRCASSLGVPGQGDRYNEQFFGPGTRLTVL.